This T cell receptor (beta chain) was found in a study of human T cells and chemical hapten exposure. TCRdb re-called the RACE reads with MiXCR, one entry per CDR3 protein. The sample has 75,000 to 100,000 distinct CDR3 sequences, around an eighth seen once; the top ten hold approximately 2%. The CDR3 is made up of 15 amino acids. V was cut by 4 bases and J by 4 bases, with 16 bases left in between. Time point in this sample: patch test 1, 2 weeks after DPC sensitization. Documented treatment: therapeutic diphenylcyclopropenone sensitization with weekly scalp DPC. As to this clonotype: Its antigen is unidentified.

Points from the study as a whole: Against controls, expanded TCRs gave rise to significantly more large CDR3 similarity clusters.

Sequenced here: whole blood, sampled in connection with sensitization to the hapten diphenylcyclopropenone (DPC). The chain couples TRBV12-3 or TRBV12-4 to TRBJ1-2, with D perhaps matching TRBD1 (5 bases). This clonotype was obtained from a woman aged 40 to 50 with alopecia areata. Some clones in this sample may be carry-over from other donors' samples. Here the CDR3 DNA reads TGTGCCAGCAGTTCCGCCGCGGGGCTCGGCTATGGCTACACCTTC. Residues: CASSSAAGLGYGYTF.